One and the same sample provided the 27 T cell receptor beta chains below, sequenced in a study of cytomegalovirus exposure and HLA in healthy donors. Both 60 Vbeta primers and 13 Jbeta primers went into the PCR. Clones were sequenced by immunoSEQ multiplex PCR, and TCRdb holds only the in-frame ones, with some missing. There are roughly 80,000 clones in the sample; roughly 69% occur only once, and approximately 7% lies in the top ten. The material sequenced was PBMCs. Every receptor here comes from a woman aged 50 to 65 in good health and CMV-seropositive.

DNA of the CDR3: TGTGCCAGTAGTATAGTCCCCCACCCCGGACAGAGAACCCACCTCAGTAATCAGCCCCAGCATTTT. This encodes CASSIVPHPGQRTHLSNQPQHF. The chain carries TRBV19 and TRBJ1-5; possible D gene TRBD1, 6 bases. Germline CDR1 is LNHDA and CDR2 is SQIVND (reference sequence). This CDR3 is 22 amino acids long. V was cut by 1 base and J by 4 bases, with 32 bases left in between.

This clone has a handful of counts. V is TRBV5-1 and J is TRBJ2-2; D is unclear. V was clipped by 2 bases and J by 6 bases, with 8 bases between them. Per the germline V gene, CDR1 is SGHRS and CDR2 is YFSETQ. The CDR3 contains 13 residues. DNA of the CDR3: TGCGCCAGCAGCTTTGGCTTCTCCGGGGAGCTGTTTTTT. Its translation: CASSFGFSGELFF.

V is TRBV11-1 and J is TRBJ1-2; 7 bases align to TRBD1. Germline lookup yields CDR1 SGHAT and CDR2 FQDESV (reference sequence). V gave up 2 bases and J gave up 8 bases; unmatched junction bases: 8. This CDR3 region has 14 residues. Here the CDR3 DNA reads TGTGCCAGCAGCTTATCGACAGGGTCGAAGGGCTACACCTTC. It yields the protein CASSLSTGSKGYTF.

The chain has TRBV9 and TRBJ1-1, with 7 nucleotides matching TRBD1. Germline V gene lookup returns CDR1 SGDLS and CDR2 YYNGEE. The CDR3 has 16 residues. With V trimmed by 0 bases and J by 5 bases, 10 bases remained unmatched. CDR3 bases: TGTGCCAGCAGCGTAGAGGGGGCCGCAGCAGGAACTGAAGCTTTCTTT. Amino acid sequence: CASSVEGAAAGTEAFF.

V gene TRBV18 combines with J gene TRBJ2-5; D remains ambiguous. The CDR3 is 11 amino acids. Germline assignment: CDR1 KGHSH and CDR2 LQKENI. Between the trimmed V and J ends, which lost 5 bases and 2 bases, there was a span of 3 bases. The CDR3 reads CASSSQETQYF. Written as DNA, the CDR3 is TGTGCCAGCTCATCTCAAGAGACCCAGTACTTC.

The rearrangement joins TRBV18 to TRBJ1-4; the match to TRBD1 covers 7 bases. Germline values: CDR1 KGHSH, CDR2 LQKENI. The CDR3 contains 14 residues. The V and J ends lost 2 bases and 5 bases, in that order; junction bases with no gene match: 2. The CDR3 sequence: CASSPSGQNEKLFF. In DNA form, the CDR3 reads TGTGCCAGCTCACCATCGGGACAGAATGAAAAACTGTTTTTT.

J is TRBJ1-6 and V is TRBV6-1; 9 bases are shared with TRBD1. V trimming: 8 bases; J trimming: 6 bases; junction bases outside the gene matches: 2. The CDR3 runs 13 residues. Germline assignment: CDR1 MNHNS and CDR2 SASEGT. In DNA form, the CDR3 reads TGTGCCAGCGGGGGACAGGGTAATTCACCCCTCCACTTT. Amino acids: CASGGQGNSPLHF.

The chain has TRBV27 and TRBJ2-7; D uncertain. Looked up from germline, CDR1 is MNHEY and CDR2 is SMNVEV (reference sequence). This CDR3 has 14 amino acids. V was trimmed by 0 bases and J by 6 bases, leaving 12 bases between them. The CDR3 DNA follows: TGTGCCAGCAGTTTATCTATGGTAGTGGGCGAGCAGTACGTC. Its protein is CASSLSMVVGEQYV.

This chain joins TRBV21-1 and TRBJ2-3; the table's D call, TRBD1, was not checked against the DNA. TRBV21-1 is a recognized pseudogene. The CDR3 spans 16 residues. CDR3 sequence: CASSKVDRVSTDTQYF. The CDR3 DNA sequence: TGTGCCAGCAGCAAAGTGGACAGGGTTAGCACAGATACGCAGTATTTT.

J is TRBJ1-6 and V is TRBV2; D unresolved. V lost 6 bases and J lost 4, with 10 bases in between. The CDR3 has 14 residues. Per the germline V gene, CDR1 is SNHLY and CDR2 is FYNNEI. The CDR3 sequence: CASRLETYNSPLHF. The CDR3 DNA reads as TGTGCCAGCAGACTAGAAACGTATAATTCACCCCTCCACTTT.

This clone showed up just a few times. This sequence joins TRBV5-1 and TRBJ2-5, with a weak D call TRBD1 (5 bases). The germline gives CDR1 SGHRS, CDR2 YFSETQ. This CDR3 comprises 13 residues. Trimming removed 1 base at V and 5 bases at J, with 9 bases between. The CDR3 DNA reads as TGCGCCAGCAGCTTGACAGGTTGGGAGACCCAGTACTTC. Protein sequence: CASSLTGWETQYF.

This clone was seen more than once but under ten times. The chain combines TRBV10-3 with TRBJ2-7, with a possible D match to TRBD2 (6 bases). Trimming took off 10 bases at V and 6 bases at J, with 16 bases between the two ends. Germline CDR1 reads ENHRY; CDR2 reads SYGVKD. The CDR3 is made up of 12 amino acids. CDR3 sequence reads: CATGGNGREQYV. The CDR3 DNA sequence: TGTGCCACCGGCGGGAACGGGCGCGAGCAGTACGTC.

The chain has TRBV18 and TRBJ2-7, with 8 bases identical to TRBD1. Germline V CDR1 and CDR2: KGHSH, LQKENI. This CDR3 contains 15 residues. Trimming at V came to 6 bases and at J to 5 bases, leaving 12 bases not matched to a gene. CDR3 nucleotide sequence: TGTGCCAGCTCTTCAGGTCTGACAGGGGCCGACGAGCAGTACTTC. Translated: CASSSGLTGADEQYF.

The chain joins TRBV27 to TRBJ2-1, with D possibly TRBD2 on 6 matching bases. The length of the CDR3 is 15 residues. Trimming removed 5 bases from V and 8 bases from J, with 19 bases in between. From germline, CDR1 is MNHEY and CDR2 SMNVEV (reference sequence). The CDR3 coding sequence is TGTGCCAGCAGTCCATCCGGGACTTGGGGGGATGAGCAGTTCTTC. Protein: CASSPSGTWGDEQFF.

This clone was counted a few times. V and J are TRBV6-1 and TRBJ2-3; TRBD2 is a possible D gene (7 bases). CDR1 MNHNS and CDR2 SASEGT come from the germline V gene. With 7 bases removed from V and 5 bases from J, the gap between germline ends came to 19 bases. CDR3 length equals 15 residues. The CDR3 protein is CASTYPPGGRDTQYF. CDR3 in DNA: TGTGCCAGCACCTACCCTCCGGGGGGCCGAGATACGCAGTATTTT.

The chain employs TRBV5-1 and TRBJ1-3, with D possibly TRBD1 on 5 matching bases. The CDR3 covers 16 residues. The germline gives CDR1 SGHRS, CDR2 YFSETQ. V lost 0 bases and J 1 base, leaving 11 bases between the germline ends. The CDR3 DNA sequence: TGCGCCAGCAGCTTGGTCCCGGGGGGATCTGGAAACACCATATATTTT. This codes for CASSLVPGGSGNTIYF.

V usage is TRBV9 and J usage is TRBJ1-1, with D unresolved. Trimming took 1 base from V and 9 from J, leaving 13 bases between them. Germline values: CDR1 SGDLS, CDR2 YYNGEE. There are 13 residues in the CDR3. The CDR3 loop reads CASSVSTREKAFF. For the CDR3, the DNA is TGTGCCAGCAGCGTAAGTACACGGGAAAAAGCTTTCTTT.

The V and J genes are TRBV5-1 and TRBJ2-1, with D uncertain. CDR1 and CDR2 from the germline V gene are SGHRS and YFSETQ. The CDR3 spans 16 residues. Trimming took 2 bases from V and 4 from J, leaving 16 bases between them. The CDR3 loop is CASSLTLPGPYNEQFF. CDR3 bases: TGCGCCAGCAGCTTAACGCTGCCGGGTCCTTACAATGAGCAGTTCTTC. Combining the CDR3 with reference TRBV5-1 and TRBJ2-1 gives the whole variable domain KAGVTQTPRYLIKTRGQQVTLSCSPISGHRSVSWYQQTPGQGLQFLFEYFSETQRNKGNFPGRFSGRQFSNSRSEMNVSTLELGDSALYLCASSLTLPGPYNEQFFGPGTRLTVL.

The rearrangement joins TRBV25-1 to TRBJ2-3; TRBD2 agrees at 8 bases. CDR1 and CDR2 (germline): MGHDK, SYGVNS. The CDR3 consists of 16 residues. The V gene end was trimmed by 3 bases and the J gene end by 2 bases; junction bases not matched to a gene: 7. CDR3 in amino acids: CASSDPLAAYTDTQYF. CDR3 coding DNA: TGTGCCAGCAGTGACCCACTAGCGGCGTACACAGATACGCAGTATTTT.

This clone came up a few times. This sequence joins TRBV19 and TRBJ1-1; weak D call: TRBD1 (5 bases). Per the germline V gene, CDR1 is LNHDA and CDR2 is SQIVND (reference sequence). This CDR3 contains 11 residues. Trimming cost V 3 bases and J 7 bases, with 6 bases left between them. The CDR3 loop reads CASSIGHEAFF. Written as DNA, the CDR3 is TGTGCCAGTAGTATTGGACATGAAGCTTTCTTT.

This clone has more than one count but fewer than ten. The gene calls are TRBV2 and TRBJ2-7; D gene ambiguous. The V gene's germline CDR1 is SNHLY and CDR2 FYNNEI. The CDR3 runs to 14 residues. V gave up 1 base and J gave up 1 base, with 8 bases separating them. CDR3 DNA: TGTGCCAGCAGTGAAGGGGCCGGATCCTACGAGCAGTACGTC. This gives the protein CASSEGAGSYEQYV.

The chain has TRBV5-6 and TRBJ2-1; D is undetermined. V was clipped by 0 bases and J by 4 bases, with 11 bases between them. From germline, CDR1 is SGHDT and CDR2 YYEEEE. The CDR3 is 15 amino acids. The CDR3 region has the DNA TGTGCCAGCAGCTTGGGCGTCACGGGTTACAATGAGCAGTTCTTC. Its protein product is CASSLGVTGYNEQFF. Using reference TRBV5-6 and TRBJ2-1 for the parts outside the CDR3, the full variable domain is DAGVTQSPTHLIKTRGQQVTLRCSPKSGHDTVSWYQQALGQGPQFIFQYYEEEERQRGNFPDRFSGHQFPNYSSELNVNALLLGDSALYLCASSLGVTGYNEQFFGPGTRLTVL.

The chain couples TRBV5-6 to TRBJ2-5; TRBD1 matches 9 bases. J was trimmed by 5 bases and V by 4 bases; bases with no gene match: 9. The CDR3 runs 15 residues. In germline, CDR1 is SGHDT, CDR2 YYEEEE. CDR3 in DNA: TGTGCCAGCAGCGGCGACAGGGGGGTAGGGGAGACCCAGTACTTC. It codes for CASSGDRGVGETQYF. Filled out from reference TRBV5-6 and TRBJ2-5, the complete variable domain reads DAGVTQSPTHLIKTRGQQVTLRCSPKSGHDTVSWYQQALGQGPQFIFQYYEEEERQRGNFPDRFSGHQFPNYSSELNVNALLLGDSALYLCASSGDRGVGETQYFGPGTRLLVL.

V gene TRBV11-2 combines with J gene TRBJ2-3; 10 bases line up with TRBD2. The CDR3 extends over 15 amino acids. Germline CDR1 is SGHAT and CDR2 is FQNNGV. The V gene end was trimmed by 3 bases and the J gene end by 2 bases; junction bases not matched to a gene: 2. The CDR3 region has the DNA TGTGCCAGCAGCTTGAGCGGGGGGGTCACAGATACGCAGTATTTT. Protein product: CASSLSGGVTDTQYF. Full variable domain (outside the CDR3, taken from reference TRBV11-2 and TRBJ2-3): EAGVAQSPRYKIIEKRQSVAFWCNPISGHATLYWYQQILGQGPKLLIQFQNNGVVDDSQLPKDRFSAERLKGVDSTLKIQPAKLEDSAVYLCASSLSGGVTDTQYFGPGTRLTVL.

This clone was detected a few times. The chain joins TRBV27 to TRBJ1-1, with TRBD1 identical over 9 bases. V was clipped by 4 bases and J by 5 bases; unmatched bases: 11. The CDR3 runs 16 residues. Germline V gene data show CDR1 as MNHEY and CDR2 as SMNVEV (reference sequence). CDR3 DNA: TGTGCCAGCAGTTCGGGACAGGGAGGATTTGGGACTGAAGCTTTCTTT. It is translated as CASSSGQGGFGTEAFF.

The rearrangement joins TRBV7-3 to TRBJ2-1; 8 positions agree with TRBD2. Trimming took 5 bases from V and 5 from J; bases not matched to a gene: 11. CDR3 length equals 16 residues. CDR1 and CDR2 (germline): SGHTA, FQGTGA. CDR3 DNA: TGTGCCAGCAGCCCCGGGGGGGGCATCAACAACAATGAGCAGTTCTTC. Amino acid sequence: CASSPGGGINNNEQFF.

V is TRBV4-2 and J is TRBJ2-6; TRBD2 aligns across 8 bases. The trim removed 4 bases at V and 0 bases at J, leaving 5 bases unmatched. Germline CDR1 is LGHNA and CDR2 is YNFKEQ. The CDR3 length is 17 residues. Written as DNA, the CDR3 is TGTGCCAGCAGCCCAGCGGGGGCCCTCTCTGGGGCCAACGTCCTGACTTTC. Its protein is CASSPAGALSGANVLTF.